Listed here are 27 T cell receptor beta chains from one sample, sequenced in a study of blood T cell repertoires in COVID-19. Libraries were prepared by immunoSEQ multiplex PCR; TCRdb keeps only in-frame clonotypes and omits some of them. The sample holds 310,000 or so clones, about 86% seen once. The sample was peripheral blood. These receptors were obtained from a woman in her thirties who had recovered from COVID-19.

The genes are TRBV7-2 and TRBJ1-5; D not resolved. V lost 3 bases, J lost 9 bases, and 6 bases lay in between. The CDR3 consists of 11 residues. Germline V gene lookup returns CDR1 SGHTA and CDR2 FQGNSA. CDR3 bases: TGTGCCAGCAGCTTGGCTGGGCCCCAGCATTTT. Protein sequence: CASSLAGPQHF.

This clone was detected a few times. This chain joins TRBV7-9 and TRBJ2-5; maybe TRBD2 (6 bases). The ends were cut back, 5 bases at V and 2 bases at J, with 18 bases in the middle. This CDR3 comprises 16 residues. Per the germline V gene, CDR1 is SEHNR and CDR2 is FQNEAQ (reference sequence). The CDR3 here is CASSQTAGRRQETQYF. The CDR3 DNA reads TGTGCCAGCAGCCAAACGGCGGGGAGAAGGCAAGAGACCCAGTACTTC.

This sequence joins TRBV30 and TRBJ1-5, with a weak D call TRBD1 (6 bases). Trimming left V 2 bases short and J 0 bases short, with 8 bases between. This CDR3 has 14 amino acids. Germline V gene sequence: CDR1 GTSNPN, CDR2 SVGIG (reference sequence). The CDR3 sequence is CAWSQGPSNQPQHF. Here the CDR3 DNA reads TGTGCCTGGAGTCAGGGGCCTAGCAATCAGCCCCAGCATTTT.

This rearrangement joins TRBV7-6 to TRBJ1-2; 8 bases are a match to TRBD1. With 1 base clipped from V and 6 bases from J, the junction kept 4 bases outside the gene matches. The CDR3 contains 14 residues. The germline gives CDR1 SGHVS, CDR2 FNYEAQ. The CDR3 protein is CASSLGAGGHGYTF. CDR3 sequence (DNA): TGTGCCAGCAGCTTAGGAGCAGGGGGCCATGGCTACACCTTC. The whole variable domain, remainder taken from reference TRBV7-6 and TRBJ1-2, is GAGVSQSPRYKVTKRGQDVALRCDPISGHVSLYWYRQALGQGPEFLTYFNYEAQQDKSGLPNDRFSAERPEGSISTLTIQRTEQRDSAMYRCASSLGAGGHGYTFGSGTRLTVV.

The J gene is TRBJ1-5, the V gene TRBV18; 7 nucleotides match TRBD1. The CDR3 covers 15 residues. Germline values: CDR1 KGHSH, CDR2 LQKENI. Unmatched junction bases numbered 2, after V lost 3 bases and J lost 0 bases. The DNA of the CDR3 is TGTGCCAGCTCACCCACAGGGGCTAGCAATCAGCCCCAGCATTTT. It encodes CASSPTGASNQPQHF.

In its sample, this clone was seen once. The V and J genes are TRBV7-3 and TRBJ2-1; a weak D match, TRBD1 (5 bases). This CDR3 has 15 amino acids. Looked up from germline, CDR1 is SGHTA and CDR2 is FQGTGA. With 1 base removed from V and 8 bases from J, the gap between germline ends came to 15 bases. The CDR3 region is CASSLNPGNSYEQFF. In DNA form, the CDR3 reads TGTGCCAGCAGCTTAAATCCAGGGAATAGCTATGAGCAGTTCTTC.

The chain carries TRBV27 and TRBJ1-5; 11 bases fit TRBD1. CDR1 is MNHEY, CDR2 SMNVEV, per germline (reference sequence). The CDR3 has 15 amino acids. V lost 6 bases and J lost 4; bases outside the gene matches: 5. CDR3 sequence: CASSSGTGGNQPQHF. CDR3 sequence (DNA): TGTGCCAGCAGCTCCGGGACAGGGGGGAATCAGCCCCAGCATTTT.

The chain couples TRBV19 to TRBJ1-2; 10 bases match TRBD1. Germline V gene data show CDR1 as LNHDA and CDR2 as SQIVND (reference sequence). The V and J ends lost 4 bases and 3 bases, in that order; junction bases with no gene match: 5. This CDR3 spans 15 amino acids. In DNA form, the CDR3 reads TGTGCCAGTAGTACAGGGACAGGGGTGGACTATGGCTACACCTTC. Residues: CASSTGTGVDYGYTF.

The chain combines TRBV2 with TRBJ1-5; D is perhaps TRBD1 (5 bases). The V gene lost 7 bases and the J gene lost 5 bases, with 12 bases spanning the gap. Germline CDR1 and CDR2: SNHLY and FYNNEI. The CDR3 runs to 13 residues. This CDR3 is CASTRTGDQPQHF. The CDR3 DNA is TGTGCCAGCACTCGAACGGGGGATCAGCCCCAGCATTTT.

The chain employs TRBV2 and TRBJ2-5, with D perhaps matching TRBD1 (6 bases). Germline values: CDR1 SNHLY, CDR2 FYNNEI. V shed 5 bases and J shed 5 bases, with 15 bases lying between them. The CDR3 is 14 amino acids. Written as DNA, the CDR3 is TGTGCCAGCAGTACCGGGTCCCAGGGGGAGACCCAGTACTTC. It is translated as CASSTGSQGETQYF.

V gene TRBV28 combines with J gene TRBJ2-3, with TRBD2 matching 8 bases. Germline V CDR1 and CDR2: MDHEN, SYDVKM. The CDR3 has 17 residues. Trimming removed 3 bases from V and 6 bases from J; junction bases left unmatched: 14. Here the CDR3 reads CASSFLASGRVGDTQYF. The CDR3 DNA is TGTGCCAGCAGTTTTTTGGCTAGCGGGCGGGTGGGTGATACGCAGTATTTT.

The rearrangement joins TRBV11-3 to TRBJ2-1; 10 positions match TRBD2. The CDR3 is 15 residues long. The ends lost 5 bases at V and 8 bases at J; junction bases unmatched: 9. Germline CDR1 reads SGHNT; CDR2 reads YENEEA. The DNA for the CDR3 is TGTGCCAGCAGCGGAACTAGCGGGGTGAGTGATGAGCAGTTCTTC. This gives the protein CASSGTSGVSDEQFF.

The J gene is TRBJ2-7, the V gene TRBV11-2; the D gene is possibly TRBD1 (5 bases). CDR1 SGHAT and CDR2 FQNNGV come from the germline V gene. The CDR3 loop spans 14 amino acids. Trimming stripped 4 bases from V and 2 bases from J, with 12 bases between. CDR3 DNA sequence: TGTGCCAGCAGCTGGATGGGGCTCACCTACGAGCAGTACTTC. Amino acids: CASSWMGLTYEQYF. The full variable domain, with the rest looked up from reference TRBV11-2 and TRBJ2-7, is EAGVAQSPRYKIIEKRQSVAFWCNPISGHATLYWYQQILGQGPKLLIQFQNNGVVDDSQLPKDRFSAERLKGVDSTLKIQPAKLEDSAVYLCASSWMGLTYEQYFGPGTRLTVT.

The DNA for the CDR3 is TGTGCCAGCAGCGACAAGCCGGATCTAAGGGGGCGCGAGACCCAGTACTTC. Translated, it gives CASSDKPDLRGRETQYF. The chain is built from TRBV9 and TRBJ2-5; 7 bases are a match to TRBD1. The germline V gene has CDR1 SGDLS and CDR2 YYNGEE. Losses at the gene ends were 3 bases for V and 5 bases for J; bases not matched to a gene: 16. The CDR3 has 17 amino acids.

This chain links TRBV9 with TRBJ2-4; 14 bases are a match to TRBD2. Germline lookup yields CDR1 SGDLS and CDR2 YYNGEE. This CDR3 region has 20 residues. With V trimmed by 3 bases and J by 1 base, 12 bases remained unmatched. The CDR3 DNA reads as TGTGCCAGCAGCGATCCACCGGGACTAGCGGGAGACGGTGCCAAAAACATTCAGTACTTC. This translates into CASSDPPGLAGDGAKNIQYF.

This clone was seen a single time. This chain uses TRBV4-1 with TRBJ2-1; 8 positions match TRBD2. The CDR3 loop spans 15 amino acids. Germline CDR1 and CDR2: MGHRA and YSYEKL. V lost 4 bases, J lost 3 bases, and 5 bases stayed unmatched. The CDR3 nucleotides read TGCGCCAGCAGCCTGAGCGGGGGACTCTACAATGAGCAGTTCTTC. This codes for CASSLSGGLYNEQFF.

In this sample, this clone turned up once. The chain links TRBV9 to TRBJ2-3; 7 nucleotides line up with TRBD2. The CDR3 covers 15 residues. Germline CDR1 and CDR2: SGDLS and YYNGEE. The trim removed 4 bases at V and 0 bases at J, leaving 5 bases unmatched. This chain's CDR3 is CASSPGRGSTDTQYF. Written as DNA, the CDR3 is TGTGCCAGCAGCCCAGGGCGGGGGAGCACAGATACGCAGTATTTT.

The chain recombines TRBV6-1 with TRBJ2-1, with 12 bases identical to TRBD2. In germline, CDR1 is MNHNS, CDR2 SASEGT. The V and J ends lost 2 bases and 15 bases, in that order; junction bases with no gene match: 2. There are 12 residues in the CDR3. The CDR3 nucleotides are TGTGCCAGCAGTGAACTAGCGGGGGGGCCGTTCTTC. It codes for CASSELAGGPFF.

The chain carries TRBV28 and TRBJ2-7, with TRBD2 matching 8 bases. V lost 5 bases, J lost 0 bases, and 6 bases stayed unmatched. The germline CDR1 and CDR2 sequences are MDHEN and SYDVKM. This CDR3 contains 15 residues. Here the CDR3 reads CASSRAGARSYEQYF. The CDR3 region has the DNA TGTGCCAGCAGTCGAGCGGGGGCGCGCTCCTACGAGCAGTACTTC.

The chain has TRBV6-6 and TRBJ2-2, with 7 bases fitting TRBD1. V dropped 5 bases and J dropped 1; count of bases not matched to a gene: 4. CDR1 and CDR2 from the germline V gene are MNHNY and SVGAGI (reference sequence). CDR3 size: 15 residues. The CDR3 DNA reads TGTGCCAGCAGTCTGGGACAGTGGAACACCGGGGAGCTGTTTTTT. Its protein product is CASSLGQWNTGELFF.

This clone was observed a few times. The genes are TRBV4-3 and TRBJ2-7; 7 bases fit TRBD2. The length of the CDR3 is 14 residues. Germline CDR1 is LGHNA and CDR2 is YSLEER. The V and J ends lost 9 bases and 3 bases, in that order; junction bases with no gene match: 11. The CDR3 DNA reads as TGCGCCAGGAGGAGGCTAGCGGAAATCTACGAGCAGTACTTC. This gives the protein CARRRLAEIYEQYF.

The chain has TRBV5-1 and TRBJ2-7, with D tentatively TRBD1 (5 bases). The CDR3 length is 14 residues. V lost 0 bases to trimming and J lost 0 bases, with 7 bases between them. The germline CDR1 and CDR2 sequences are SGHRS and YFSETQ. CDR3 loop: CASSLDRLSYEQYF. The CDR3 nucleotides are TGCGCCAGCAGCTTGGACAGGCTCTCCTACGAGCAGTACTTC.

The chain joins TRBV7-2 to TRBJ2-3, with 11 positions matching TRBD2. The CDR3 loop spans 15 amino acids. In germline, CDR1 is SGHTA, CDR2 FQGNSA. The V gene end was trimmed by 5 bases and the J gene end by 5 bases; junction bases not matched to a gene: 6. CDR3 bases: TGTGCCAGCAGCCGGGGACTAGCGGTTCAAGATACGCAGTATTTT. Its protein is CASSRGLAVQDTQYF.

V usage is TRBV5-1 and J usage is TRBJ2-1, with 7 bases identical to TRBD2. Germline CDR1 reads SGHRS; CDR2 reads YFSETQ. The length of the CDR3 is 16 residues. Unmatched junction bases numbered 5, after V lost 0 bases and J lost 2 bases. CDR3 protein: CASSLERDPTYNEQFF. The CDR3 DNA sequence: TGCGCCAGCAGCTTGGAGCGGGACCCGACCTACAATGAGCAGTTCTTC.

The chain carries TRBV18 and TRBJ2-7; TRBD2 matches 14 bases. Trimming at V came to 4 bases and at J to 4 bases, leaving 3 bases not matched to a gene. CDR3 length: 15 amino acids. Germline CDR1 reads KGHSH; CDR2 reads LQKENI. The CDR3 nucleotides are TGTGCCAGCTCACAGACTAGCGGGAGGGAATACGAGCAGTACTTC. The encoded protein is CASSQTSGREYEQYF.

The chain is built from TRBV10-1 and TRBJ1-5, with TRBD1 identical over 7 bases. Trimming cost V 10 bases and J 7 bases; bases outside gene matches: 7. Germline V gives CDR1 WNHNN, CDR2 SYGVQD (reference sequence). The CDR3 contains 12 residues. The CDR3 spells CATEQGSQPQHF. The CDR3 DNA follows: TGCGCCACCGAACAGGGGAGCCAGCCCCAGCATTTT.

The DNA for the CDR3 is TGTGCCACCCTGGACAGATCCTCCGGGGAGCTGTTTTTT. Protein: CATLDRSSGELFF. The V gene is TRBV28, the J gene TRBJ2-2; weak D call: TRBD1 (6 bases). V shed 10 bases and J shed 6 bases, with 15 bases lying between them. This CDR3 is 13 amino acids long. Germline CDR1 reads MDHEN; CDR2 reads SYDVKM.